Here is one TCR beta chain with its context. What antigen it recognizes has not been identified. Base qualities are not at hand, and no much larger clone is one base apart. The data are from a study of T cell clonotyping in hematopoietic cell transplantation (dated by TCRdb to about 2021). Background for the entire study: The study collected 130 to 150 blood samples from 35 consecutive transplant recipients and their related donors. Patient recruitment ran from late 2015 to early 2017, and follow-up continued until late 2020 or death.

Overall results and qualifications from the work: Sample size was limited, and cells were not sorted, so CD4 and CD8 repertoire contributions could not be separated. Donor and pretransplant recipient Inverse Simpson Index values predicted broader posttransplant TCR repertoire diversity. A decrease in recipient TCR diversity was observed after transplant, and a progressive increase in pathologically expanded clonotypes was seen from day 30 to day 180. Recipient repertoires showed only a small fraction of overlap with donor repertoires, and over 97% appeared de novo at the given depth.

Read against the paper, the sample's time point label means: 30 days after allo-HCT. Blood from recipients was drawn about 28 days before transplant and again at days 30, 100 and 180 after transplant. Nuclei Lysis Solution was used to extract genomic DNA from fresh or cryopreserved unfractionated peripheral blood mononuclear cells. Its CDR3 holds 12 amino acids, cysteine through phenylalanine. The entry retains the CDR3 DNA only, 36 bases that are in frame from base 1. The germline V gene (reference sequence) specifies GTSNPN as CDR1 and SVGIG as CDR2. Cut back by 3 bases and 5 bases, the V and J ends lie 7 bases apart. With the immunoSEQ assay, which is a bias-controlled multiplex PCR relying on V- and J-specific primers, TCR beta CDR3 regions were amplified from genomic DNA. A proprietary barcode and Illumina adapter sequences were added to the CDR3 amplicons in a second PCR step. CDR3 libraries were sequenced on an Illumina MiSeq instrument. Per the source publication's procedure: Export and quality control were done with immunoSEQ Analyzer 3.0, while downstream analyses used R Bioconductor and Immunarch. Only productive rearrangements within the normalized downsampled data set were used in the calculation of repertoire metrics. In the normalized cohort, a clonotype counted as pathologically expanded if the clonotype was larger than 5 templates. Repertoire diversity was measured with the Inverse Simpson Index. To capture all clonotypes, the CMV-specificity analyses were run on the non-normalized data set. Held by TCRdb, this immuneACCESS table contains in-frame sequences only and omits some clones. Under half of the omission traces to an unresolved V gene where checked; the cause of the rest is unknown. That table gives V, J and clone size, and the DNA gave D and trimming. Recorded for this sample are nearly 5,500 clones; around 78% of them occurred a single time. The biggest ten clones account for approximately 12% of the sample.

The rearranged chain carries TRBV30 and TRBJ1-4; a confident D gene designation cannot be given. Specimen: peripheral blood mononuclear cells, collected 30 days after allogeneic stem cell transplant. The TCR sequence derives from a male patient between 55 and 70 years old who had an allogeneic stem cell transplant from an unrelated donor, so the T cells may come from the graft donor. Some clones in this sample may be carry-over from other donors' samples. The DNA sequence is given as TGTGCCTGGAGCTTCTGGAATGAAAAACTGTTTTTT. This yields the protein CAWSFWNEKLFF.